This T cell receptor (beta chain) is drawn from a study of blood T cell repertoires in COVID-19. Generated by immunoSEQ multiplex PCR, the TCRdb table keeps only in-frame clones and is missing some. Of approximately 450,000 clones listed, 75% to 90% were seen once; the top ten hold around 1.1%. This receptor was taken from a man aged 25 to 45 who had recovered from COVID-19. The sample was PBMCs or T cells enriched from blood (not recorded which).

Here the CDR3 DNA reads TGCGCCAGCAGCCAAGATTCTGGCAGGGGCGCGAATAGCAATCAGCCCCAGCATTTT. Translated: CASSQDSGRGANSNQPQHF. The V call is TRBV4-1, the J call TRBJ1-5, with D perhaps matching TRBD1 (6 bases). The CDR3 sequence is 19 residues long. The V end was cut by 0 bases, the J end by 0 bases, with 18 bases between. Germline CDR1 reads MGHRA; CDR2 reads YSYEKL.